The 26 T cell receptor beta chains given below trace back to one sample, sequenced in a study of T-cell reconstitution after alpha-beta-depleted transplantation in children. A library of TCRbeta sequences, prepared with unique molecular identifiers, was generated. TCRdb re-called the PCR reads through MiXCR, storing one row per CDR3 protein. This table holds approximately 300,000 distinct CDR3 sequences, about 9.5% found once. Sequenced here: PBMCs, sampled before TCRalphabeta/CD19-depleted stem cell transplant. Receptor source: a boy less than two years old with acute myeloid leukemia, due to receive a stem cell transplant.

This clonotype was seen at least ten times. The rearrangement links TRBV5-1 to TRBJ1-1, with no clear D. The germline V and J ends were trimmed by 5 bases and 3 bases, with 20 bases remaining between them. The germline V gene has CDR1 SGHRS and CDR2 YFSETQ. This CDR3 spans 16 amino acids. In nucleotides, the CDR3 is TGCGCCAGCAGATCCCCGGCCCGCTCGTCGGACACTGAAGCTTTCTTT. Its translation is CASRSPARSSDTEAFF. The full variable domain, in which reference TRBV5-1 and TRBJ1-1 provide the parts outside the CDR3, is KAGVTQTPRYLIKTRGQQVTLSCSPISGHRSVSWYQQTPGQGLQFLFEYFSETQRNKGNFPGRFSGRQFSNSRSEMNVSTLELGDSALYLCASRSPARSSDTEAFFGQGTRLTVV.

As regards this clonotype: A read error is possible here, since a much larger clone lies one base away. V is TRBV7-2 and J is TRBJ2-7; no definite D call. The CDR3 contains 13 residues. Germline V gene sequence: CDR1 SGHTA, CDR2 FQGNSA. The CDR3 nucleotides read TGTGCCGGCAGCTTTCTAACCTCCTACGAGCAGTACTTC. Amino acid sequence: CAGSFLTSYEQYF.

The chain joins TRBV5-1 to TRBJ2-1; 16 bases agree with TRBD2. CDR3 size: 14 residues. CDR1 SGHRS and CDR2 YFSETQ come from the germline V gene. Germline trimming cut 6 bases from V and 15 bases from J; bases unmatched to any gene: 9. Here the CDR3 DNA reads TGCGCCAGCACACAAGGGACTAGCGGGAGGGAACCGTTCTTC. Translation: CASTQGTSGREPFF.

This clonotype was counted at least ten times. V is TRBV7-9 and J is TRBJ2-1; TRBD2 aligns across 8 bases. The CDR3 is 15 amino acids. The germline CDR1 and CDR2 sequences are SEHNR and FQNEAQ (reference sequence). V lost 5 bases to trimming and J lost 4 bases; unmatched junction nucleotides: 7. In DNA form, the CDR3 reads TGTGCCAGCAGCCCTCGACTAGCGTCGTACAATGAGCAGTTCTTC. Its protein product is CASSPRLASYNEQFF.

CDR3 nucleotide sequence: TGTGCCAGCAGCCCATTCCGGATGAACACTGAAGCTTTCTTT. It translates to CASSPFRMNTEAFF. The V gene is TRBV7-2, the J gene TRBJ1-1; D unclear. This CDR3 comprises 14 residues. V lost 5 bases, J lost 0 bases, and 10 bases lay in between. Germline V lookup: CDR1 SGHTA, CDR2 FQGNSA. Complete variable domain (other parts from reference TRBV7-2 and TRBJ1-1): GAGVSQSPSNKVTEKGKDVELRCDPISGHTALYWYRQSLGQGLEFLIYFQGNSAPDKSGLPSDRFSAERTGGSVSTLTIQRTQQEDSAVYLCASSPFRMNTEAFFGQGTRLTVV.

This clonotype has a count of ten or more. V is TRBV28 and J is TRBJ1-2; no reliable D call. The V and J ends lost 6 bases and 4 bases respectively, with 15 bases between them. The CDR3 is 14 residues long. Germline-derived CDR1 and CDR2 are MDHEN and SYDVKM. The DNA for the CDR3 is TGTGCCAGCAGACGGGAAATGAGAGGCTATGGCTACACCTTC. It yields the protein CASRREMRGYGYTF.

Many counts were recorded for this clonotype. This chain uses TRBV11-2 with TRBJ1-4; the D gene is possibly TRBD1 (6 bases). Germline V gives CDR1 SGHAT, CDR2 FQNNGV. This CDR3 has 15 amino acids. V shed 5 bases and J shed 8 bases, with 18 bases lying between them. CDR3 DNA sequence: TGTGCCAGCAGCCCAACAACAGGGTATCGAGAAAAACTGTTTTTT. Its translation: CASSPTTGYREKLFF.

This clonotype was recorded many times. The chain has TRBV11-1 and TRBJ2-3, with 12 bases fitting TRBD2. V was clipped by 6 bases and J by 0 bases; unmatched bases: 10. Germline V gene data show CDR1 as SGHAT and CDR2 as FQDESV (reference sequence). The CDR3 has 18 residues. CDR3 DNA sequence: TGTGCCAGCAGGCCGACTAGCGGGGGCCCTAGTAGCACAGATACGCAGTATTTT. Translating it yields CASRPTSGGPSSTDTQYF. Full variable domain (outside the CDR3, taken from reference TRBV11-1 and TRBJ2-3): EAEVAQSPRYKITEKSQAVAFWCDPISGHATLYWYRQILGQGPELLVQFQDESVVDDSQLPKDRFSAERLKGVDSTLKIQPAELGDSAMYLCASRPTSGGPSSTDTQYFGPGTRLTVL.

This clonotype appeared once. A much larger clone differs from this one at a single base, so this may be a read error. The chain uses TRBV10-3 and TRBJ2-7; 7 positions agree with TRBD1. CDR3 length: 14 residues. Germline CDR1 ENHRY, CDR2 SYGVKD. J was trimmed by 0 bases and V by 6 bases; bases with no gene match: 5. The CDR3 loop reads CAISPGQISYEQYF. As DNA, the CDR3 is TGTGCCATCAGCCCGGGACAGATCTCCTACGAGCAGTACTTC.

This clonotype was seen ten or more times. V gene TRBV20-1 combines with J gene TRBJ2-7, with TRBD2 identical over 9 bases. The CDR3 covers 15 residues. The V and J ends lost 5 bases and 1 base, in that order; junction bases with no gene match: 9. Germline V gene data show CDR1 as DFQATT and CDR2 as SNEGSKA (reference sequence). The CDR3 nucleotides read TGCAGTGCTGAGGGAGGAGCGGGGGGATCCTACGAGCAGTACTTC. Protein product: CSAEGGAGGSYEQYF.

This clonotype turned up a few times. This rearrangement joins TRBV4-1 to TRBJ1-2; TRBD1 agrees at 8 bases. The CDR3 sequence is 14 residues long. The V gene's germline CDR1 is MGHRA and CDR2 YSYEKL. The J segment lost 3 bases and the V segment lost 0 bases, leaving 0 bases of the junction unmatched. Here the CDR3 reads CASSQEDRDYGYTF. In nucleotides, the CDR3 is TGCGCCAGCAGCCAAGAGGACAGGGACTATGGCTACACCTTC.

The chain is built from TRBV24-1 and TRBJ2-5, with D unclear. Germline lookup yields CDR1 KGHDR and CDR2 SFDVKD. V was shortened by 2 bases and J by 9 bases, with 12 bases between the two germline ends. The CDR3 spans 13 residues. The CDR3 nucleotides are TGTGCCACCAGTGATTATGGCAACTGGGCCCAGTACTTC. This gives the protein CATSDYGNWAQYF.

This clonotype was seen at least ten times. The V gene is TRBV27, the J gene TRBJ1-4, with 10 bases lining up with TRBD1. With 3 bases clipped from V and 4 bases from J, the junction kept 5 bases outside the gene matches. CDR1 MNHEY and CDR2 SMNVEV come from the germline V gene (reference sequence). The CDR3 extends over 16 amino acids. The CDR3 DNA follows: TGTGCCAGCAGTTTGGGGACAGGGGCGCTTAATGAAAAACTGTTTTTT. It yields the protein CASSLGTGALNEKLFF. Full variable domain (outside the CDR3, taken from reference TRBV27 and TRBJ1-4): EAQVTQNPRYLITVTGKKLTVTCSQNMNHEYMSWYRQDPGLGLRQIYYSMNVEVTDKGDVPEGYKVSRKEKRNFPLILESPSPNQTSLYFCASSLGTGALNEKLFFGSGTQLSVL.

This clonotype has a count of ten or more. The rearrangement links TRBV9 to TRBJ1-2; D is uncertain. This CDR3 contains 13 residues. Trimming pared 0 bases from V and 3 bases from J, leaving 6 bases between. CDR1 is SGDLS and CDR2 is YYNGEE in the germline V gene. DNA of the CDR3: TGTGCCAGCAGCGTAGGACGGTACTATGGCTACACCTTC. The encoded protein is CASSVGRYYGYTF.

This clonotype showed up just a few times. This sequence joins TRBV19 and TRBJ1-5; no clear D. Trimming left V 7 bases short and J 3 bases short, with 13 bases between. Germline V gene lookup returns CDR1 LNHDA and CDR2 SQIVND (reference sequence). The CDR3 totals 14 residues. The CDR3 is CASMGWASNQPQHF. The DNA for the CDR3 is TGTGCCAGTATGGGTTGGGCTTCCAATCAGCCCCAGCATTTT.

Concerning this clonotype: A much larger clonotype is one base distant, so this may be a read error. The gene calls are TRBV5-1 and TRBJ2-5, with D unresolved. The CDR3 sequence is 12 residues long. Germline V gene data show CDR1 as SGHRS and CDR2 as YFSETQ. The CDR3 coding sequence is TGCCCCAGCAGCTTGGAAGGCCGGGCCCAGTACTTC. Translation: CPSSLEGRAQYF.

This clonotype has ten or more counts. This sequence joins TRBV12-3 or TRBV12-4 and TRBJ2-5; D gene unclear. The CDR3 totals 15 residues. Trimming cost V 8 bases and J 5 bases, with 21 bases left between them. The CDR3, as DNA: TGTGCCAGCCAAGCTCGTACCTCCGGAACGGAGACCCAGTACTTC. Its translation: CASQARTSGTETQYF.

At least ten counts were recorded for this clonotype. V gene TRBV27 combines with J gene TRBJ1-1; D is undetermined. V lost 4 bases and J lost 6, with 12 bases in between. This CDR3 region has 13 residues. Germline CDR1 MNHEY, CDR2 SMNVEV (reference sequence). CDR3 protein: CASSSPGRAEAFF. The CDR3 nucleotides are TGTGCCAGCAGTTCCCCAGGACGGGCTGAAGCTTTCTTT.

This clonotype has ten or more counts. The chain carries TRBV20-1 and TRBJ2-3; D remains unclear. The CDR3 totals 13 residues. The V end lost 0 bases, the J end lost 0 bases, and 4 bases lay between the germline ends. Germline V gene sequence: CDR1 DFQATT, CDR2 SNEGSKA (reference sequence). CDR3 sequence (DNA): TGCAGTGCTAGAGATCCTAGCACAGATACGCAGTATTTT. It translates to CSARDPSTDTQYF.

This clonotype was counted many times. One junction end disagrees with the germline gene, perhaps due to a read error. This sequence joins TRBV11-2 and TRBJ2-6; D gene ambiguous. There are 14 residues in the CDR3. Germline-derived CDR1 and CDR2 are SGHAT and FQNNGV. The CDR3 nucleotides read TGCGCCAGCAGCTGGGGCTCTGGGGCCAACGTCCTGACTTTC. It codes for CASSWGSGANVLTF.

This clonotype has ten or more counts. V gene TRBV3-1 combines with J gene TRBJ2-7; 8 positions agree with TRBD1. The CDR3 sequence is 15 residues long. Germline V gene sequence: CDR1 LGHDT, CDR2 YNNKEL (reference sequence). V gave up 4 bases and J gave up 0 bases; unmatched junction bases: 5. CDR3 sequence: CASSRTGPSSYEQYF. DNA of the CDR3: TGTGCCAGCAGCCGGACAGGGCCATCCTCCTACGAGCAGTACTTC.

This chain connects TRBV20-1 to TRBJ2-3, with D tentatively TRBD1 or TRBD2 (5 bases each). Deletions cut 0 bases from V and 2 bases from J, with 15 bases between. Looked up from germline, CDR1 is DFQATT and CDR2 is SNEGSKA (reference sequence). This CDR3 has 16 amino acids. In nucleotides, the CDR3 is TGCAGTGCTAGAGATCTAGGTCGAGGGACCACAGATACGCAGTATTTT. Residues: CSARDLGRGTTDTQYF.

This clonotype was detected many times. The J gene is TRBJ2-7, the V gene TRBV9; D may be TRBD1 or TRBD2 (5 bases each). Germline V lookup: CDR1 SGDLS, CDR2 YYNGEE. V dropped 0 bases and J dropped 1 base, with 11 bases sitting between them. The CDR3 consists of 15 residues. For the CDR3, the DNA is TGTGCCAGCAGCGTAGAAGTCGGGGCATCCTACGAGCAGTACTTC. As protein: CASSVEVGASYEQYF. The entire variable domain, with the rest obtained from reference TRBV9 and TRBJ2-7, is as follows: DSGVTQTPKHLITATGQRVTLRCSPRSGDLSVYWYQQSLDQGLQFLIQYYNGEERAKGNILERFSAQQFPDLHSELNLSSLELGDSALYFCASSVEVGASYEQYFGPGTRLTVT.

The chain uses TRBV3-1 and TRBJ2-2, with D perhaps TRBD2 (5 bases). V lost 3 bases and J 6 bases, leaving 14 bases between the germline ends. This CDR3 has 15 residues. In germline, CDR1 is LGHDT, CDR2 YNNKEL (reference sequence). This CDR3 reads CASSQEVSGPGELFF. The CDR3 DNA reads as TGTGCCAGCAGCCAGGAGGTCTCCGGTCCCGGGGAGCTGTTTTTT.

The sample holds a few counts of this clonotype. This sequence joins TRBV3-1 and TRBJ2-3, with 11 positions matching TRBD2. The V and J ends lost 6 bases and 7 bases, in that order; junction bases with no gene match: 6. Germline assignment: CDR1 LGHDT and CDR2 YNNKEL (reference sequence). The CDR3 is 14 residues long. The DNA for the CDR3 is TGTGCCAGCAGTCATCTAGCGGGAGGTAATACGCAGTATTTT. The encoded protein is CASSHLAGGNTQYF.

This clonotype was detected many times. The genes are TRBV28 and TRBJ2-3, with D possibly matching TRBD2 (8 bases). Germline V lookup: CDR1 MDHEN, CDR2 SYDVKM. The CDR3 loop spans 16 amino acids. Trimming took 5 bases from V and 9 from J, leaving 24 bases between them. The CDR3: CASSALGGRGGRTQYF. The CDR3, as DNA: TGTGCCAGCAGTGCACTAGGGGGCCGGGGGGGCCGGACGCAGTATTTT.